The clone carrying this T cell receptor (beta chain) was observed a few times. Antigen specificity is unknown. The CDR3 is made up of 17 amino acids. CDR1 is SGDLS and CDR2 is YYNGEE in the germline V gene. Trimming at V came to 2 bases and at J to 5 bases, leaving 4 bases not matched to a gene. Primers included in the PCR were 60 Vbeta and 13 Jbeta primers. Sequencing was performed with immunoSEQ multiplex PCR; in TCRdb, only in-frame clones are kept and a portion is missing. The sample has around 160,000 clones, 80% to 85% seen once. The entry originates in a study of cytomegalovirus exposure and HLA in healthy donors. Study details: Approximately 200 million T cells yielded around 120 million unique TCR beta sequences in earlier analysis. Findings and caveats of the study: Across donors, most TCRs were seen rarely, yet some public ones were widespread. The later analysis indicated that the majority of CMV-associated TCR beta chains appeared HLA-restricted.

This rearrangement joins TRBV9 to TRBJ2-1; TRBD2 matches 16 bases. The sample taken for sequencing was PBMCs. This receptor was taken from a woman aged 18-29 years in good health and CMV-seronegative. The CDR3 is CASSVGLAGGLDNEQFF. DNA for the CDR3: TGTGCCAGCAGCGTGGGACTAGCGGGGGGGCTGGACAATGAGCAGTTCTTC.